This T cell receptor (beta chain) was recorded in a study of T cells after yellow fever vaccination. A few counts support this clonotype. Trimming left V 3 bases short and J 1 base short, with 12 bases between. The germline V gene encodes CDR1 PRHDT and CDR2 FYEKMQ (reference sequence). The CDR3 is 15 residues long. The study made its TCR cDNA through 5'RACE template switching. That step introduced a universal primer site along with UMIs. One entry per CDR3 protein results from TCRdb running MiXCR on the 5' RACE reads. The sample holds some 150,000 distinct CDR3 sequences, 7% to 10% seen once. V and J are TRBV13 and TRBJ1-1; the D gene is possibly TRBD1 (5 bases). Source: CD8+ T cells sorted from PBMCs, taken 45 days after the yellow fever booster vaccination. The TCR comes from a man between 18 and 29 years old who received the YFV17D yellow fever vaccine. CDR3 coding DNA: TGTGCCAGCAGCTTCGAAAGGACATCGAACACTGAAGCTTTCTTT. This translates into CASSFERTSNTEAFF.